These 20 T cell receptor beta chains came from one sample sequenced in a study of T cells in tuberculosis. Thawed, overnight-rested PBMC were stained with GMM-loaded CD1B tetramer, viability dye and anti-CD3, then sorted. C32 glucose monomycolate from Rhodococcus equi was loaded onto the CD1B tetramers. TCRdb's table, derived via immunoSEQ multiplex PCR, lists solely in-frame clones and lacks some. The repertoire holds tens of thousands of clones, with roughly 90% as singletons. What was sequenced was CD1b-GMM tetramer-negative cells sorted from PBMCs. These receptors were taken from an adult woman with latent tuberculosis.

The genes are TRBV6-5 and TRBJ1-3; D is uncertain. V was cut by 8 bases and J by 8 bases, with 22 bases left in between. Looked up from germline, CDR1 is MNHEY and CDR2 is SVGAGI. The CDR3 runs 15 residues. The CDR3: CASRPSGEFRDTIYF. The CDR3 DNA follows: TGTGCCAGCCGCCCTTCCGGAGAGTTCCGAGACACCATATATTTT.

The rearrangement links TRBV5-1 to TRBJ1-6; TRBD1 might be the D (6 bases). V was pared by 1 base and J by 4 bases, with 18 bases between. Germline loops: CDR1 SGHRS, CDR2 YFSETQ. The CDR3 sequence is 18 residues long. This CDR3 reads CASSLSSLTGSYNSPLHF. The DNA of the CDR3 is TGCGCCAGCAGCTTGTCTTCCCTGACAGGCAGTTATAATTCACCCCTCCACTTT. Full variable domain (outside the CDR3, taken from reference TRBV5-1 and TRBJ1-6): KAGVTQTPRYLIKTRGQQVTLSCSPISGHRSVSWYQQTPGQGLQFLFEYFSETQRNKGNFPGRFSGRQFSNSRSEMNVSTLELGDSALYLCASSLSSLTGSYNSPLHFGNGTRLTVT.

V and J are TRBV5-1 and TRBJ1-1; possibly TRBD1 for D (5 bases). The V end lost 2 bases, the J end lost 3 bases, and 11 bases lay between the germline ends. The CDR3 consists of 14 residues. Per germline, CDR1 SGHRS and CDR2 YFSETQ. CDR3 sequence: CASSLTGTYTEAFF. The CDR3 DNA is TGCGCCAGCAGCTTAACCGGGACTTACACTGAAGCTTTCTTT.

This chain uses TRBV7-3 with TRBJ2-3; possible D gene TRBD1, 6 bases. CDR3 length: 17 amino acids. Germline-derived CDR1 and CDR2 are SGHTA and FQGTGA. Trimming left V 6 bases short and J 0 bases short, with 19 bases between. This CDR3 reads CASRPLGQTTSTDTQYF. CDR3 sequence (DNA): TGTGCCAGCAGACCCCTCGGACAGACAACAAGCACAGATACGCAGTATTTT.

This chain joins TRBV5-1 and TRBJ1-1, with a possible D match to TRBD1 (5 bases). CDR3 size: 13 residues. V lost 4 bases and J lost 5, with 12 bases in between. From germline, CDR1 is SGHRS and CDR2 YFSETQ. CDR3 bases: TGCGCCAGCAGCCCCTGGGGGGGGACTGAAGCTTTCTTT. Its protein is CASSPWGGTEAFF.

CDR3 region: CATSRDQTPNPGYTF. For the CDR3, the DNA is TGTGCCACCAGCAGAGATCAAACCCCTAATCCTGGCTACACCTTC. The genes are TRBV15 and TRBJ1-2; D is uncertain. Trimming shortened V by 0 bases and J by 7 bases, and 15 bases separated the two germline ends. This CDR3 region has 15 residues. Germline-derived CDR1 and CDR2 are LNHNV and YYDKDF (reference sequence).

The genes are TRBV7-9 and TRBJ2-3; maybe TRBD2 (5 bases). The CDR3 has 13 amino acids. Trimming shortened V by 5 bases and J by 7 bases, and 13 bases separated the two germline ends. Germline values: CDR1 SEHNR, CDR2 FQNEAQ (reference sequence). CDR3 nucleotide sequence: TGTGCCAGCAGCCCCGTACTAGGCAATACGCAGTATTTT. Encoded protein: CASSPVLGNTQYF.

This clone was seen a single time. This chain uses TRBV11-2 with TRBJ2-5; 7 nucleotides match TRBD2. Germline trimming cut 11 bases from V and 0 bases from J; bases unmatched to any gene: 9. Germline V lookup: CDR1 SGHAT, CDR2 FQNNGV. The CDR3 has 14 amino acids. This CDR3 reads CAGKREGYQETQYF. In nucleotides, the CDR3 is TGTGCCGGAAAAAGGGAGGGGTACCAAGAGACCCAGTACTTC.

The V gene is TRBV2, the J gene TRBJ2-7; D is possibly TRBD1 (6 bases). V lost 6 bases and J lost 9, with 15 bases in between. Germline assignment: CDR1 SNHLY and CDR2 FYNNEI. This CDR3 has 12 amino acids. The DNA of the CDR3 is TGTGCCAGCAGGGAACCCACAGGGACGCAGTACTTC. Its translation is CASREPTGTQYF.

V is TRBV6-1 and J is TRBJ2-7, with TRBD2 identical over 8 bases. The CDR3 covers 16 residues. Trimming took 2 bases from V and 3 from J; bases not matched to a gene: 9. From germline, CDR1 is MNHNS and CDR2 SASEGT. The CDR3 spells CASSELVSGDGYEQYV. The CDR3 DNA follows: TGTGCCAGCAGTGAATTGGTTAGCGGGGATGGCTACGAGCAGTACGTC.

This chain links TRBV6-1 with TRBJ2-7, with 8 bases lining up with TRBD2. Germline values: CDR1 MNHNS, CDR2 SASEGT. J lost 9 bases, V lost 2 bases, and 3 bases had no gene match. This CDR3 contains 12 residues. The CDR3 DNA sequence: TGTGCCAGCAGTGAAAGTGGGACTAGGCAGTACTTC. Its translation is CASSESGTRQYF.

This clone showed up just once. The CDR3 region has the DNA TGTGCCAGCAGCGTAGAATCGGGGTCCATGACAGGGAACACCAACACCGGGGAGCTGTTTTTT. As protein: CASSVESGSMTGNTNTGELFF. The chain combines TRBV9 with TRBJ2-2; 7 positions agree with TRBD1. Germline lookup yields CDR1 SGDLS and CDR2 YYNGEE. The CDR3 contains 21 residues. V gave up 0 bases and J gave up 2 bases; unmatched junction bases: 19.

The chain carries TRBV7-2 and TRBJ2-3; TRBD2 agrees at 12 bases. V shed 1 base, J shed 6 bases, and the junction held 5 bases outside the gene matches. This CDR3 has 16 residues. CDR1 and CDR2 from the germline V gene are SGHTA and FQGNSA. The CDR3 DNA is TGTGCCAGCAGCTTAGGTCCTAGCGGGGGGGCTGATACGCAGTATTTT. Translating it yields CASSLGPSGGADTQYF.

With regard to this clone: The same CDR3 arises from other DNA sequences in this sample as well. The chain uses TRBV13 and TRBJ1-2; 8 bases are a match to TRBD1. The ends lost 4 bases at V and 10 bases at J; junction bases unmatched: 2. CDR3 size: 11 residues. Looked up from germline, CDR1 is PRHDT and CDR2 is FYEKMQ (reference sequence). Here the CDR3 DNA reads TGTGCCAGCAGCTCGGGACAGGACTACACCTTC. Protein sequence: CASSSGQDYTF.

The CDR3 sequence is CASSASGVGSEKLFF. In nucleotides, the CDR3 is TGTGCCAGCAGTGCTTCGGGGGTGGGTAGTGAAAAACTGTTTTTT. This chain connects TRBV6-1 to TRBJ1-4, with a possible D match to TRBD1 (5 bases). The V gene lost 4 bases and the J gene lost 7 bases, with 16 bases spanning the gap. CDR3 size: 15 residues. The germline CDR1 and CDR2 sequences are MNHNS and SASEGT.

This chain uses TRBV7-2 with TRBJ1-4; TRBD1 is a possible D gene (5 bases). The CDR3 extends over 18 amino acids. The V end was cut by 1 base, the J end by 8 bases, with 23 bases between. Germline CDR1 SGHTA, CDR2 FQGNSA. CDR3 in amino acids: CASSLGYRSRNRGEKLFF. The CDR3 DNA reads TGTGCCAGCAGCTTAGGTTACAGGTCGAGGAATCGCGGCGAAAAACTGTTTTTT.

The CDR3 DNA reads TGCGCCAGCAGCTTGGCAGGGGTTAGCACAGATACGCAGTATTTT. This gives the protein CASSLAGVSTDTQYF. V and J are TRBV5-1 and TRBJ2-3, with a tentative D call TRBD1 (6 bases). The V and J ends lost 0 bases and 0 bases respectively, with 8 bases between them. Germline CDR1 reads SGHRS; CDR2 reads YFSETQ. This CDR3 region has 15 residues. Full variable domain (missing parts from reference TRBV5-1 and TRBJ2-3): KAGVTQTPRYLIKTRGQQVTLSCSPISGHRSVSWYQQTPGQGLQFLFEYFSETQRNKGNFPGRFSGRQFSNSRSEMNVSTLELGDSALYLCASSLAGVSTDTQYFGPGTRLTVL.

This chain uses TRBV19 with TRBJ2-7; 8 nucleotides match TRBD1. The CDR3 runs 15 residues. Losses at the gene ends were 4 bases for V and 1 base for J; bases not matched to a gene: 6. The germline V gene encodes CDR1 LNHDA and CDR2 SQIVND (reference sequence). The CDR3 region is CASSTGQGISYEQYF. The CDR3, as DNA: TGTGCCAGTAGTACCGGACAGGGAATTTCCTACGAGCAGTACTTC.

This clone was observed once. The DNA of the CDR3 is TGTGCCAGCAGCACCGGACAGGGCCCTCAAGAGACCCAGTACTTC. Protein sequence: CASSTGQGPQETQYF. The chain has TRBV11-2 and TRBJ2-5; 8 positions agree with TRBD1. Per germline, CDR1 SGHAT and CDR2 FQNNGV. This CDR3 region has 15 residues. The junction had 7 bases not matched to a gene; V was cut back by 5 bases and J by 2 bases.

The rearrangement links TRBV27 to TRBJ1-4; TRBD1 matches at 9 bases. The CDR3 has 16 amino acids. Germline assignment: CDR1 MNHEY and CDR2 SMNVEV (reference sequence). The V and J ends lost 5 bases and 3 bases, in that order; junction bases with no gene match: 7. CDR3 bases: TGTGCCAGCAGTCTACGCACAGGGGGCCCTAATGAAAAACTGTTTTTT. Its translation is CASSLRTGGPNEKLFF.